The 7 T cell receptor beta chains reported below all come from one sample, sequenced in a study of blood T cell repertoires in COVID-19. Produced via immunoSEQ multiplex PCR; TCRdb's table is partial and in-frame only. Altogether about 120,000 clones are present, about 88% being singletons, with the ten largest covering 1.2%. Material for sequencing was peripheral blood. The receptors were gathered from a woman of 80 years or more with acute or convalescent COVID-19.

The rearrangement links TRBV5-1 to TRBJ2-2; maybe TRBD1 (6 bases). The germline CDR1 and CDR2 sequences are SGHRS and YFSETQ. The CDR3 consists of 15 residues. Trimming pared 0 bases from V and 3 bases from J, leaving 9 bases between. The CDR3 nucleotides are TGCGCCAGCAGCTTGGCACAGGGCCACACCGGGGAGCTGTTTTTT. It is translated as CASSLAQGHTGELFF.

The chain employs TRBV5-1 and TRBJ2-7, with D possibly TRBD1 on 6 matching bases. V was trimmed by 4 bases and J by 1 base, leaving 15 bases between them. This CDR3 is built from 15 residues. Germline loops: CDR1 SGHRS, CDR2 YFSETQ. The CDR3 region has the DNA TGCGCCAGCAGCACCACAGGGCCCCCATCCTACGAGCAGTACTTC. Its protein is CASSTTGPPSYEQYF.

The genes are TRBV28 and TRBJ1-4; the D is unclear. V was shortened by 5 bases and J by 4 bases, with 14 bases between the two germline ends. The CDR3 is 15 residues long. Per the germline V gene, CDR1 is MDHEN and CDR2 is SYDVKM. The CDR3 DNA sequence: TGTGCCAGCAGTAATCCGACAAGTTATAATGAAAAACTGTTTTTT. Translated, it gives CASSNPTSYNEKLFF.

The chain uses TRBV9 and TRBJ1-5, with 10 nucleotides matching TRBD1. Germline values: CDR1 SGDLS, CDR2 YYNGEE. This CDR3 region has 15 residues. Trimming cost V 4 bases and J 5 bases; bases outside gene matches: 6. The CDR3 loop reads CASSKTGGADQPQHF. The CDR3 bases are TGTGCCAGCAGCAAGACAGGGGGCGCGGATCAGCCCCAGCATTTT. The full variable domain, its missing parts supplied by reference TRBV9 and TRBJ1-5, is DSGVTQTPKHLITATGQRVTLRCSPRSGDLSVYWYQQSLDQGLQFLIQYYNGEERAKGNILERFSAQQFPDLHSELNLSSLELGDSALYFCASSKTGGADQPQHFGDGTRLSIL.

The chain is built from TRBV6-5 and TRBJ2-1, with 9 bases aligning to TRBD2. Germline assignment: CDR1 MNHEY and CDR2 SVGAGI. The CDR3 is 13 residues long. V was clipped by 8 bases and J by 5 bases; unmatched bases: 4. The CDR3, as DNA: TGTGCCAGCTGGGGACTAGCAGACAATGAGCAGTTCTTC. Translating gives CASWGLADNEQFF.

This clone showed up just a few times. The genes are TRBV2 and TRBJ1-2; no definite D call. Germline V gene sequence: CDR1 SNHLY, CDR2 FYNNEI. V lost 0 bases to trimming and J lost 5 bases, with 13 bases between them. This CDR3 has 15 amino acids. This CDR3 reads CASSEAGNPAYGYTF. CDR3 DNA: TGTGCCAGCAGTGAAGCCGGGAATCCGGCTTATGGCTACACCTTC.

In its sample, this clone was seen once. The chain couples TRBV27 to TRBJ1-1; the D gene is possibly TRBD1 (6 bases). V lost 6 bases and J lost 10, with 18 bases in between. Germline V gene data show CDR1 as MNHEY and CDR2 as SMNVEV (reference sequence). CDR3 length: 13 residues. The CDR3 is CASSDTGRLRAFF. DNA for the CDR3: TGTGCCAGCAGCGACACAGGGAGACTTAGAGCTTTCTTT.